These 14 T cell receptor beta chains were all obtained from the same sample, sequenced in a study of blood T cell repertoires in COVID-19. Profiling relied on immunoSEQ multiplex PCR, and the TCRdb table lists in-frame clones only, not all of them. The repertoire holds some 250,000 clones, about 81% seen once, with 9.5% to 15% in the top ten. Sequenced material: peripheral blood. The receptors were gathered from an older woman with active or convalescent COVID-19.

In this sample, this clone turned up once. The chain uses TRBV3-1 (or the pseudogene TRBV3-2) and TRBJ1-2, with TRBD1 matching 10 bases. CDR1 is LGHDT and CDR2 is YNNKEL in the germline V gene (reference sequence). The V and J ends lost 7 bases and 8 bases, in that order; junction bases with no gene match: 7. The CDR3 covers 13 residues. CDR3 sequence reads: CASTGTGVSGYTF. The DNA for the CDR3 is TGTGCCAGCACCGGGACAGGGGTGAGCGGCTACACCTTC.

This CDR3 reads CASSQWPPSDNYSLPYEQYF. In DNA form, the CDR3 reads TGTGCCAGCAGCCAATGGCCTCCCTCGGACAACTACAGCCTACCCTACGAGCAGTACTTC. The rearrangement uses TRBV14 and TRBJ2-7, with D perhaps TRBD1 (5 bases). This CDR3 region has 20 residues. Trimming removed 2 bases at V and 2 bases at J, with 28 bases between. Germline V lookup: CDR1 SGHDN, CDR2 FVKESK.

The V gene is TRBV7-9, the J gene TRBJ1-2; 10 bases align to TRBD1. V lost 5 bases, J lost 5 bases, and 2 bases stayed unmatched. The CDR3 is made up of 13 amino acids. CDR1 SEHNR and CDR2 FQNEAQ come from the germline V gene (reference sequence). CDR3 loop: CASSVGQGYGYTF. The CDR3 region has the DNA TGTGCCAGCAGCGTGGGACAGGGGTATGGCTACACCTTC.

This chain connects TRBV5-1 to TRBJ2-7; 10 bases fit TRBD2. V lost 1 base to trimming and J lost 5 bases; unmatched junction nucleotides: 3. Looked up from germline, CDR1 is SGHRS and CDR2 is YFSETQ. The CDR3 covers 14 residues. CDR3 in DNA: TGCGCCAGCAGCTTGCCTACTAGCGGGGACGAGCAGTACTTC. Residues: CASSLPTSGDEQYF.

The chain joins TRBV2 to TRBJ1-4; D gene unclear. V lost 6 bases, J lost 2 bases, and 19 bases lay in between. Germline V gene sequence: CDR1 SNHLY, CDR2 FYNNEI. The CDR3 sequence is 17 residues long. The CDR3 here is CASRLGLTAITNEKLFF. The CDR3 DNA sequence: TGTGCCAGCAGGCTCGGACTGACGGCCATCACTAATGAAAAACTGTTTTTT. The entire variable domain, with the rest obtained from reference TRBV2 and TRBJ1-4, is as follows: EPEVTQTPSHQVTQMGQEVILRCVPISNHLYFYWYRQILGQKVEFLVSFYNNEISEKSEIFDDQFSVERPDGSNFTLKIRSTKLEDSAMYFCASRLGLTAITNEKLFFGSGTQLSVL.

This clone showed up many times. The CDR3 sequence: CASMQASLRNSPLHF. The CDR3 DNA is TGTGCCAGTATGCAGGCCTCTCTCAGGAATTCACCCCTCCACTTT. The chain has TRBV19 and TRBJ1-6; no reliable D call. The CDR3 sequence is 15 residues long. Trimming stripped 7 bases from V and 7 bases from J, with 17 bases between. CDR1 and CDR2 (germline): LNHDA, SQIVND (reference sequence). The full variable domain, completed using reference TRBV19 and TRBJ1-6, is DGGITQSPKYLFRKEGQNVTLSCEQNLNHDAMYWYRQDPGQGLRLIYYSQIVNDFQKGDIAEGYSVSREKKESFPLTVTSAQKNPTAFYLCASMQASLRNSPLHFGNGTRLTVT.

The chain recombines TRBV11-3 with TRBJ2-1; D possibly corresponds to TRBD1 (6 bases). The CDR3 is made up of 16 amino acids. V shed 8 bases and J shed 2 bases, with 19 bases lying between them. Per the germline V gene, CDR1 is SGHNT and CDR2 is YENEEA. CDR3 in amino acids: CASSPTGRGPYNEQFF. In nucleotides, the CDR3 is TGTGCCAGCTCCCCCACGGGCAGGGGTCCCTACAATGAGCAGTTCTTC.

The genes are TRBV5-1 and TRBJ2-7; D possibly corresponds to TRBD1 (6 bases). Germline V gene lookup returns CDR1 SGHRS and CDR2 YFSETQ. The CDR3 length is 13 residues. Deletions cut 5 bases from V and 3 bases from J, with 12 bases between. As DNA, the CDR3 is TGCGCCAGCAGTAAACAGGGCAACTACGAGCAGTACTTC. It encodes CASSKQGNYEQYF.

This clone was detected a few times. This chain joins TRBV19 and TRBJ1-2; no firm D call. Per the germline V gene, CDR1 is LNHDA and CDR2 is SQIVND (reference sequence). Trimming took off 2 bases at V and 8 bases at J, with 12 bases between the two ends. The CDR3 runs 13 residues. CDR3: CASSISDFGGYTF. Written as DNA, the CDR3 is TGTGCCAGTAGTATATCTGATTTTGGCGGCTACACCTTC.

The rearrangement links TRBV3-1 (or the pseudogene TRBV3-2) to TRBJ2-7; the D is unclear. Deletions cut 0 bases from V and 0 bases from J, with 6 bases between. CDR1 is LGHDT and CDR2 is YNNKEL in the germline V gene (reference sequence). The length of the CDR3 is 14 residues. The CDR3 loop is CASSQDGVSYEQYF. CDR3 DNA: TGTGCCAGCAGCCAAGATGGAGTCTCCTACGAGCAGTACTTC.

The V gene is TRBV11-2, the J gene TRBJ2-7; maybe TRBD1 (8 bases). V dropped 5 bases and J dropped 2 bases, with 16 bases sitting between them. CDR3 size: 15 residues. Germline V gene lookup returns CDR1 SGHAT and CDR2 FQNNGV. The CDR3, as DNA: TGTGCCAGCAGCGGGGGGGCAGGGGGCGCCTACGAGCAGTACTTC. Amino acid sequence: CASSGGAGGAYEQYF.

A few counts support this clone. The rearrangement uses TRBV6-4 and TRBJ2-1, with TRBD1 matching 9 bases. From germline, CDR1 is MRHNA and CDR2 SNTAGT. This CDR3 contains 15 residues. The V gene end was trimmed by 4 bases and the J gene end by 8 bases; junction bases not matched to a gene: 9. CDR3 residues: CASSVETGGTHEQFF. The CDR3, as DNA: TGTGCCAGCAGTGTGGAGACAGGGGGAACCCATGAGCAGTTCTTC.

The chain couples TRBV20-1 to TRBJ1-1; D might be TRBD1 (5 bases). Germline CDR1 and CDR2: DFQATT and SNEGSKA (reference sequence). The CDR3 length is 11 residues. V gave up 5 bases and J gave up 8 bases, with 12 bases separating them. The CDR3 bases are TGCAGTGCTGCACGGGGGGAGGAAGCTTTCTTT. Translating gives CSAARGEEAFF.

The gene calls are TRBV29-1 and TRBJ2-3, with D perhaps matching TRBD1 (6 bases). In germline, CDR1 is SQVTM, CDR2 ANQGSEA. CDR3 size: 14 residues. V lost 7 bases and J 6 bases, leaving 20 bases between the germline ends. CDR3 nucleotide sequence: TGCAGCGCCCAGGGGCGGCTTTGGGTTGATACGCAGTATTTT. Its translation: CSAQGRLWVDTQYF.